This T cell receptor beta chain appears in the sequencing data of a study of glioma-infiltrating T cells after dendritic cell vaccination. In the study overall: The vaccine used monocyte-derived dendritic cells pulsed overnight with autologous tumor lysate.

PBMC sampling occurred before vaccination, two weeks after the third dose, and at progression. The CDR3 is 12 residues long. CDR1 MNHNY and CDR2 SVGAGI come from the germline V gene (reference sequence). V trimming: 8 bases; J trimming: 9 bases; junction bases outside the gene matches: 5. The primer mix had 60 V beta and 13 J beta primers. Produced via immunoSEQ multiplex PCR; TCRdb's table is partial and in-frame only. Among approximately 90,000 clones, more than 70% were seen once, and the ten largest hold roughly 2.9%. The receptor was derived from a human donor with glioblastoma. The sequences come from blood, collected before dendritic cell vaccination. The rearrangement joins TRBV6-6 to TRBJ2-1; TRBD1 matches 9 bases. CDR3 in amino acids: CASRDRVTEQFF. For the CDR3, the DNA is TGTGCCAGCCGGGACAGGGTTACTGAGCAGTTCTTC.